Following are 12 T cell receptor beta chains from one sample sequenced in a study of cytomegalovirus exposure and HLA in healthy donors. PCR primers comprised 60 Vbeta and 13 Jbeta primers. Assay used: immunoSEQ multiplex PCR; TCRdb lists only in-frame clones, some missing. Found here are some 76,000 clones, roughly 82% of them singletons; the top ten hold about an eighth. Input material: PBMCs. The receptors here all came from a male donor in good health and CMV-seropositive.

V is TRBV6-5 and J is TRBJ2-2; TRBD1 agrees at 7 bases. Unmatched junction bases numbered 5, after V lost 6 bases and J lost 1 base. Germline V lookup: CDR1 MNHEY, CDR2 SVGAGI. The CDR3 length is 15 residues. CDR3 loop: CASRAGTVNTGELFF. CDR3 nucleotides: TGTGCCAGCAGGGCCGGGACAGTGAACACCGGGGAGCTGTTTTTT.

This clone has just one count. The rearrangement uses TRBV15 and TRBJ1-1; D is possibly TRBD1 (5 bases). The CDR3 has 15 residues. In germline, CDR1 is LNHNV, CDR2 YYDKDF (reference sequence). V was shortened by 1 base and J by 10 bases, with 19 bases between the two germline ends. Here the CDR3 DNA reads TGTGCCACCAGCAGAGCTGGGGGGGACTTGGAGACAGCTTTCTTT. This gives the protein CATSRAGGDLETAFF.

This clone has only a few counts. The gene calls are TRBV9 and TRBJ2-3; 7 bases are shared with TRBD2. Germline V lookup: CDR1 SGDLS, CDR2 YYNGEE. This CDR3 has 18 residues. V was clipped by 4 bases and J by 4 bases; unmatched bases: 18. CDR3 sequence reads: CASSPRLAEGPQADTQYF. The CDR3 nucleotides read TGTGCCAGCAGCCCAAGACTAGCCGAGGGCCCTCAGGCAGATACGCAGTATTTT.

V usage is TRBV19 and J usage is TRBJ2-2, with D tentatively TRBD2 (6 bases). The CDR3 covers 16 residues. The V gene's germline CDR1 is LNHDA and CDR2 SQIVND (reference sequence). The V end lost 3 bases, the J end lost 4 bases, and 15 bases lay between the germline ends. CDR3 amino acids: CASSIRRRDLTGELFF. The CDR3 coding sequence is TGTGCCAGTAGTATCCGTCGGCGGGACCTCACCGGGGAGCTGTTTTTT.

The chain combines TRBV7-9 with TRBJ2-2; 9 nucleotides agree with TRBD2. CDR3 length: 16 residues. Germline V gene lookup returns CDR1 SEHNR and CDR2 FQNEAQ (reference sequence). The V segment lost 3 bases and the J segment 0 bases; nucleotides outside the gene matches: 2. The CDR3 bases are TGTGCCAGCAGCTTTTCTAGCGGGGCGAACACCGGGGAGCTGTTTTTT. Translated: CASSFSSGANTGELFF.

V is TRBV2 and J is TRBJ2-5; a possible D gene is TRBD1 (6 bases). V was cut by 4 bases and J by 3 bases, with 9 bases left in between. The length of the CDR3 is 13 residues. Germline V gives CDR1 SNHLY, CDR2 FYNNEI. The CDR3 DNA reads as TGTGCCAGCAGTGTGAACAGGGAAGAGACCCAGTACTTC. Its protein is CASSVNREETQYF.

The V gene is TRBV6-5, the J gene TRBJ1-2; TRBD1 is a possible D gene (6 bases). From germline, CDR1 is MNHEY and CDR2 SVGAGI. The length of the CDR3 is 14 residues. V lost 4 bases, J lost 5 bases, and 14 bases lay in between. CDR3 in DNA: TGTGCCAGCAGTTTAGGGGGGGAGGGTTATGGCTACACCTTC. As protein: CASSLGGEGYGYTF.

The V call is TRBV5-1, the J call TRBJ2-5, with TRBD1 identical over 10 bases. CDR3 size: 16 residues. Germline assignment: CDR1 SGHRS and CDR2 YFSETQ. V shed 0 bases and J 2 bases; nucleotides not matched to a gene: 4. The CDR3 nucleotides are TGCGCCAGCAGCTTGGGGGACAGGGGTTGGCAAGAGACCCAGTACTTC. Translation: CASSLGDRGWQETQYF.

CDR3: CASRGRDTEAFF. CDR3 nucleotides: TGTGCCAGCAGGGGCAGGGACACTGAAGCTTTCTTT. This chain uses TRBV6-1 with TRBJ1-1; a possible D gene is TRBD1 (5 bases). CDR3 length: 12 residues. V gave up 6 bases and J gave up 3 bases, with 8 bases separating them. CDR1 is MNHNS, CDR2 SASEGT, per germline.

The rearrangement joins TRBV19 to TRBJ1-1, with D unclear. V was pared by 5 bases and J by 1 base, with 8 bases between. The CDR3 is made up of 13 amino acids. CDR1 is LNHDA, CDR2 SQIVND, per germline (reference sequence). The CDR3 region has the DNA TGTGCCAGTAGTCCCCGACAGAACACTGAAGCTTTCTTT. Amino acids: CASSPRQNTEAFF. Together with reference TRBV19 and TRBJ1-1, the CDR3 gives the full variable domain: DGGITQSPKYLFRKEGQNVTLSCEQNLNHDAMYWYRQDPGQGLRLIYYSQIVNDFQKGDIAEGYSVSREKKESFPLTVTSAQKNPTAFYLCASSPRQNTEAFFGQGTRLTVV.

The chain links TRBV7-9 to TRBJ2-7; TRBD1 is a possible D gene (6 bases). The germline V and J ends were trimmed by 8 bases and 5 bases, with 22 bases remaining between them. The CDR3 totals 15 residues. CDR1 is SEHNR, CDR2 FQNEAQ, per germline (reference sequence). The CDR3 DNA follows: TGTGCCAGCCGAACATTATCCAGGGGATTAGACGAGCAGTACTTC. Translated: CASRTLSRGLDEQYF. The full variable domain, rest sourced from reference TRBV7-9 and TRBJ2-7, is DTGVSQNPRHKITKRGQNVTFRCDPISEHNRLYWYRQTLGQGPEFLTYFQNEAQLEKSRLLSDRFSAERPKGSFSTLEIQRTEQGDSAMYLCASRTLSRGLDEQYFGPGTRLTVT.

V and J are TRBV18 and TRBJ2-7, with D possibly being TRBD2 (6 bases). Trimming left V 0 bases short and J 0 bases short, with 12 bases between. Germline V gives CDR1 KGHSH, CDR2 LQKENI. CDR3 length: 16 amino acids. The CDR3 nucleotides are TGTGCCAGCTCACCACCGTCGGGACTCTCCTCCTACGAGCAGTACTTC. Its translation is CASSPPSGLSSYEQYF. The full variable domain, in which reference TRBV18 and TRBJ2-7 provide the parts outside the CDR3, is NAGVMQNPRHLVRRRGQEARLRCSPMKGHSHVYWYRQLPEEGLKFMVYLQKENIIDESGMPKERFSAEFPKEGPSILRIQQVVRGDSAAYFCASSPPSGLSSYEQYFGPGTRLTVT.